These 24 T cell receptor beta chains share one sample of origin, sequenced in a study of lymphopenia after photon versus proton radiotherapy. Only in-frame clones appear in the TCRdb table, and some are missing; sequencing was by immunoSEQ multiplex PCR. The sample has some 55,000 clones; about 83% are singletons. The specimen comprised peripheral blood, sampled from a patient treated with photon-based radiotherapy. Every receptor here comes from a man aged 45 to 65 with gastric cancer.

The chain joins TRBV4-1 to TRBJ1-5; D is possibly TRBD1 (6 bases). The V gene's germline CDR1 is MGHRA and CDR2 YSYEKL. V shed 1 base and J shed 8 bases, with 18 bases lying between them. The CDR3 loop spans 16 amino acids. The CDR3 spells CASSQVGRGPGEPQHF. CDR3 DNA sequence: TGCGCCAGCAGCCAAGTAGGCAGGGGCCCGGGAGAGCCCCAGCATTTT.

The chain is built from TRBV19 and TRBJ2-6, with 11 positions matching TRBD1. J lost 1 base, V lost 8 bases, and 1 base had no gene match. Germline CDR1 and CDR2: LNHDA and SQIVND (reference sequence). CDR3 size: 15 residues. CDR3 nucleotides: TGTGCCAGTTGGGACAGGGGGTCTGGGGCCAACGTCCTGACTTTC. Protein product: CASWDRGSGANVLTF.

The CDR3 is CASSSTGQGNREQFF. In DNA, the CDR3 is TGTGCCAGCAGCTCAACAGGGCAGGGCAATCGTGAGCAGTTCTTC. The chain recombines TRBV7-6 with TRBJ2-1; possibly TRBD1 for D (6 bases). Germline V gene lookup returns CDR1 SGHVS and CDR2 FNYEAQ. The CDR3 is 15 amino acids. V was shortened by 4 bases and J by 9 bases, with 19 bases between the two germline ends.

The rearrangement uses TRBV11-2 and TRBJ2-3, with a weak D call TRBD2 (6 bases). Germline-derived CDR1 and CDR2 are SGHAT and FQNNGV. CDR3 length: 15 residues. The V end was cut by 5 bases, the J end by 5 bases, with 17 bases between. Here the CDR3 reads CASSLLPGRGDTQYF. CDR3 coding DNA: TGTGCCAGCAGCCTCCTTCCGGGGCGGGGAGATACGCAGTATTTT.

The V gene is TRBV20-1, the J gene TRBJ2-7; no firm D call. The CDR3 is 11 amino acids. The germline V and J ends were trimmed by 4 bases and 7 bases, with 11 bases remaining between them. Germline CDR1 DFQATT, CDR2 SNEGSKA (reference sequence). CDR3 region: CSATLGYEQYF. The CDR3, as DNA: TGCAGTGCTACCTTGGGCTATGAGCAGTACTTC.

The sample holds one count of this clone. This chain connects TRBV7-9 to TRBJ2-7; perhaps TRBD1 as D (6 bases). V was pared by 1 base and J by 2 bases, with 9 bases between. The CDR3 is 14 residues long. Germline V gives CDR1 SEHNR, CDR2 FQNEAQ (reference sequence). In nucleotides, the CDR3 is TGTGCCAGCAGCTTAGGGACAGCCACCTACGAGCAGTACTTC. As protein: CASSLGTATYEQYF.

The CDR3 loop is CASSLAAETQYF. CDR3 nucleotide sequence: TGTGCCAGCAGTCTAGCTGCAGAGACCCAGTACTTC. The chain has TRBV2 and TRBJ2-5; D perhaps matches TRBD2 (5 bases). Germline V CDR1 and CDR2: SNHLY, FYNNEI. This CDR3 spans 12 amino acids. Trimming cost V 5 bases and J 4 bases, with 8 bases left between them.

V gene TRBV2 combines with J gene TRBJ1-1; D is possibly TRBD1 (6 bases). The V gene's germline CDR1 is SNHLY and CDR2 FYNNEI. V was cut by 6 bases and J by 4 bases, with 12 bases left in between. This CDR3 is built from 13 residues. The DNA of the CDR3 is TGTGCCAGCAGCCCCCAAGGGGGCACTGAAGCTTTCTTT. Its translation: CASSPQGGTEAFF.

This chain joins TRBV15 and TRBJ1-5, with D hard to call. CDR3 length equals 15 residues. V was clipped by 0 bases and J by 0 bases, with 6 bases between them. Germline-derived CDR1 and CDR2 are LNHNV and YYDKDF (reference sequence). The CDR3 loop reads CATSRDSVSNQPQHF. Written as DNA, the CDR3 is TGTGCCACCAGCAGAGATAGCGTTAGCAATCAGCCCCAGCATTTT.

The gene calls are TRBV18 and TRBJ2-1, with TRBD2 as a possible D gene (5 bases). V lost 6 bases and J 12 bases, leaving 15 bases between the germline ends. Germline V gene data show CDR1 as KGHSH and CDR2 as LQKENI. The CDR3 is 12 amino acids. CDR3 bases: TGTGCCAGCTCCCTGGACTTACTACGGCAGTTCTTC. Its translation is CASSLDLLRQFF.

The CDR3 protein is CSAEGPGQGYEQYF. CDR3 sequence (DNA): TGCAGCGCAGAAGGACCGGGACAGGGATACGAGCAGTACTTC. The V and J genes are TRBV29-1 and TRBJ2-7; TRBD1 matches at 9 bases. Germline-derived CDR1 and CDR2 are SQVTM and ANQGSEA. J lost 4 bases, V lost 7 bases, and 11 bases had no gene match. The CDR3 contains 14 residues.

This chain uses TRBV30 with TRBJ1-3; TRBD1 is a possible D gene (6 bases). Trimming removed 1 base from V and 7 bases from J, with 14 bases in between. The CDR3 is made up of 14 amino acids. Germline values: CDR1 GTSNPN, CDR2 SVGIG (reference sequence). CDR3 nucleotide sequence: TGTGCCTGGAGTGGAGGGGGTAAAGGGAACACCATATATTTT. This translates into CAWSGGGKGNTIYF.

In this sample, this clone turned up once. The chain uses TRBV7-7 and TRBJ2-1, with D unclear. Trimming left V 1 base short and J 7 bases short, with 14 bases between. Germline values: CDR1 SSHAT, CDR2 FNYEAQ (reference sequence). The CDR3 runs to 15 residues. The CDR3 region is CASSLGVQTRNEQFF. The CDR3 nucleotides are TGTGCCAGCAGCTTAGGGGTTCAGACTCGTAATGAGCAGTTCTTC.

The chain couples TRBV29-1 to TRBJ2-5; TRBD1 aligns across 10 bases. This CDR3 region has 14 residues. V trimming: 4 bases; J trimming: 6 bases; junction bases outside the gene matches: 8. Germline V CDR1 and CDR2: SQVTM, ANQGSEA. CDR3 DNA sequence: TGCAGCGTTGTTCCGGGACAGGGGCTGAAGACCCAGTACTTC. It translates to CSVVPGQGLKTQYF.

This clone was picked up a small number of times. The CDR3 loop is CASREQGWTGNTIYF. CDR3 nucleotide sequence: TGTGCCAGCAGGGAACAGGGATGGACTGGAAACACCATATATTTT. V usage is TRBV6-5 and J usage is TRBJ1-3; a weak D match, TRBD1 (6 bases). Germline CDR1 is MNHEY and CDR2 is SVGAGI. V lost 6 bases, J lost 2 bases, and 14 bases lay in between. The CDR3 consists of 15 residues.

The V gene is TRBV7-3, the J gene TRBJ2-5; the D is unclear. The CDR3 has 18 amino acids. V lost 0 bases to trimming and J lost 4 bases, with 21 bases between them. Germline CDR1 SGHTA, CDR2 FQGTGA. The CDR3 reads CASSLTLSGVGSLETQYF. The DNA for the CDR3 is TGTGCCAGCAGCTTAACGTTGTCGGGCGTGGGATCTTTAGAGACCCAGTACTTC. The whole variable domain, remainder taken from reference TRBV7-3 and TRBJ2-5, is GAGVSQTPSNKVTEKGKYVELRCDPISGHTALYWYRQSLGQGPEFLIYFQGTGAADDSGLPNDRFFAVRPEGSVSTLKIQRTERGDSAVYLCASSLTLSGVGSLETQYFGPGTRLLVL.

This clone appeared a few times. The chain has TRBV9 and TRBJ2-7; maybe TRBD1 (6 bases). CDR1 is SGDLS and CDR2 is YYNGEE in the germline V gene. The CDR3 has 15 residues. V dropped 4 bases and J dropped 0 bases, with 14 bases sitting between them. Written as DNA, the CDR3 is TGTGCCAGCAGCCCCTCGACAGGATCCTCCTACGAGCAGTACTTC. Its translation is CASSPSTGSSYEQYF.

This clone appeared a few times. This chain uses TRBV7-2 with TRBJ2-3, with 7 bases aligning to TRBD1. Germline V gene sequence: CDR1 SGHTA, CDR2 FQGNSA. The CDR3 is 14 amino acids. The V and J ends lost 5 bases and 5 bases, in that order; junction bases with no gene match: 7. The CDR3 region has the DNA TGTGCCAGCAGCCCCGGACAGGCCCGAGATACGCAGTATTTT. Residues: CASSPGQARDTQYF. Full variable domain (outside the CDR3, taken from reference TRBV7-2 and TRBJ2-3): GAGVSQSPSNKVTEKGKDVELRCDPISGHTALYWYRQSLGQGLEFLIYFQGNSAPDKSGLPSDRFSAERTGGSVSTLTIQRTQQEDSAVYLCASSPGQARDTQYFGPGTRLTVL.

This chain joins TRBV6-6 and TRBJ1-1; unclear D gene. Germline-derived CDR1 and CDR2 are MNHNY and SVGAGI (reference sequence). V lost 5 bases and J 1 base, leaving 14 bases between the germline ends. The CDR3 sequence is 15 residues long. In DNA, the CDR3 is TGTGCCAGCAGTACCCCCTGGGGTCAGAACACTGAAGCTTTCTTT. This codes for CASSTPWGQNTEAFF.

The chain links TRBV28 to TRBJ1-1; D remains ambiguous. The CDR3 extends over 12 amino acids. Germline loops: CDR1 MDHEN, CDR2 SYDVKM. Trimming removed 1 base from V and 1 base from J, with 1 base in between. The CDR3 reads CASSLSNTEAFF. The CDR3 nucleotides are TGTGCCAGCAGTTTATCGAACACTGAAGCTTTCTTT.

The chain employs TRBV4-1 and TRBJ1-1; D not certain. CDR1 and CDR2 from the germline V gene are MGHRA and YSYEKL. CDR3 length: 15 residues. V gave up 2 bases and J gave up 5 bases, with 15 bases separating them. CDR3 DNA: TGCGCCAGCAGCCAATCTCCTTTCGTGAGGACTGAAGCTTTCTTT. Its translation is CASSQSPFVRTEAFF.

J is TRBJ2-6 and V is TRBV5-1; D ambiguous. V gave up 4 bases and J gave up 2 bases, with 13 bases separating them. Germline V gives CDR1 SGHRS, CDR2 YFSETQ. This CDR3 region has 16 residues. CDR3 nucleotide sequence: TGCGCCAGCAGCATAACTGGTTCCCCTGGGGCCAACGTCCTGACTTTC. Translated: CASSITGSPGANVLTF.

The chain employs TRBV7-6 and TRBJ2-1, with D possibly being TRBD1 (7 bases). In germline, CDR1 is SGHVS, CDR2 FNYEAQ. Trimming stripped 1 base from V and 5 bases from J, with 12 bases between. CDR3 length equals 15 residues. This CDR3 reads CASSLEGAGNNEQFF. CDR3 nucleotide sequence: TGTGCCAGCAGCTTAGAGGGGGCGGGGAACAATGAGCAGTTCTTC.

V usage is TRBV28 and J usage is TRBJ1-2; D uncertain. Germline CDR1 and CDR2: MDHEN and SYDVKM. This CDR3 comprises 15 residues. Trimming shortened V by 5 bases and J by 4 bases, and 17 bases separated the two germline ends. CDR3 amino acids: CASSPEKGRTYGYTF. Here the CDR3 DNA reads TGTGCCAGCAGTCCCGAGAAGGGTCGAACCTATGGCTACACCTTC.